These 6 T cell receptor beta chains originate from one sample sequenced in a study of blood T cell repertoires in COVID-19. TCRdb's table, derived via immunoSEQ multiplex PCR, lists solely in-frame clones and lacks some. The repertoire has over 90,000 clones, about nine tenths of them found once; the top ten carry 4.2%. The sample taken for sequencing was peripheral blood. The receptor source for this set is a man in his late teens or twenties with acute or convalescent COVID-19.

The rearrangement links TRBV19 to TRBJ2-3; 7 positions agree with TRBD2. Germline loops: CDR1 LNHDA, CDR2 SQIVND (reference sequence). This CDR3 has 14 residues. The V gene end was trimmed by 9 bases and the J gene end by 9 bases; junction bases not matched to a gene: 15. CDR3 in amino acids: CASTKTVGTNTQYF. The CDR3 DNA is TGTGCCAGCACCAAGACGGTCGGGACTAACACGCAGTATTTT.

This chain links TRBV5-1 with TRBJ2-1; TRBD2 might be the D (5 bases). Trimming left V 1 base short and J 1 base short, with 12 bases between. CDR3 length: 16 amino acids. CDR1 and CDR2 (germline): SGHRS, YFSETQ. CDR3 in amino acids: CASSLMSGISYNEQFF. In DNA form, the CDR3 reads TGCGCCAGCAGCTTGATGTCCGGGATTTCCTACAATGAGCAGTTCTTC. The full variable domain, in which reference TRBV5-1 and TRBJ2-1 provide the parts outside the CDR3, is KAGVTQTPRYLIKTRGQQVTLSCSPISGHRSVSWYQQTPGQGLQFLFEYFSETQRNKGNFPGRFSGRQFSNSRSEMNVSTLELGDSALYLCASSLMSGISYNEQFFGPGTRLTVL.

The chain links TRBV3-1 (or the pseudogene TRBV3-2) to TRBJ2-7, with 8 bases aligning to TRBD1. V was pared by 1 base and J by 1 base, with 6 bases of the junction left unmatched. Per the germline V gene, CDR1 is LGHDT and CDR2 is YNNKEL (reference sequence). The CDR3 has 16 residues. In DNA form, the CDR3 reads TGTGCCAGCAGCCAAGGGCAGGGGGCAAAGTCCTACGAGCAGTACTTC. Encoded protein: CASSQGQGAKSYEQYF.

This rearrangement joins TRBV5-1 to TRBJ1-2; 8 nucleotides agree with TRBD1. Looked up from germline, CDR1 is SGHRS and CDR2 is YFSETQ. J gave up 4 bases and V 4 bases, and 9 bases lay outside the gene matches. This CDR3 contains 15 residues. The CDR3 sequence is CASSTRTGRGYGYTF. The CDR3 DNA is TGCGCCAGCAGCACCCGGACAGGGAGGGGCTATGGCTACACCTTC.

The genes are TRBV3-1 (or the pseudogene TRBV3-2) and TRBJ2-7; TRBD2 matches at 7 bases. Germline-derived CDR1 and CDR2 are LGHDT and YNNKEL (reference sequence). V was clipped by 0 bases and J by 3 bases; unmatched bases: 5. The CDR3 covers 15 residues. The CDR3 DNA reads as TGTGCCAGCAGCCAAGACGCGGGAGAGTACTACGAGCAGTACTTC. This gives the protein CASSQDAGEYYEQYF.

The chain couples TRBV19 to TRBJ1-5; 9 positions agree with TRBD1. Germline V gene data show CDR1 as LNHDA and CDR2 as SQIVND (reference sequence). V was pared by 8 bases and J by 7 bases, with 12 bases of the junction left unmatched. The CDR3 extends over 15 amino acids. CDR3 sequence reads: CASCTGTGSMQPQHF. In DNA, the CDR3 is TGTGCCAGTTGCACCGGGACAGGGAGTATGCAGCCCCAGCATTTT.